This entry describes one T cell receptor (beta chain). The method was immunoSEQ multiplex PCR; TCRdb's version includes in-frame clones alone and lacks a portion of them. The sample has roughly 85,000 clones; approximately 95% are singletons. This specimen belongs to a study of technical replicates of blood from a few donors. Germline V CDR1 and CDR2: SGHVS, FNYEAQ. V lost 5 bases and J 4 bases, leaving 9 bases between the germline ends. The CDR3 contains 13 residues. The TCR originated in a human donor in good health. This chain uses TRBV7-6 with TRBJ1-3; D is unclear. The source material was T cells isolated from PBMCs. The CDR3 is CASSDPGGNTIYF. CDR3 DNA sequence: TGTGCCAGCAGCGATCCCGGGGGAAACACCATATATTTT.